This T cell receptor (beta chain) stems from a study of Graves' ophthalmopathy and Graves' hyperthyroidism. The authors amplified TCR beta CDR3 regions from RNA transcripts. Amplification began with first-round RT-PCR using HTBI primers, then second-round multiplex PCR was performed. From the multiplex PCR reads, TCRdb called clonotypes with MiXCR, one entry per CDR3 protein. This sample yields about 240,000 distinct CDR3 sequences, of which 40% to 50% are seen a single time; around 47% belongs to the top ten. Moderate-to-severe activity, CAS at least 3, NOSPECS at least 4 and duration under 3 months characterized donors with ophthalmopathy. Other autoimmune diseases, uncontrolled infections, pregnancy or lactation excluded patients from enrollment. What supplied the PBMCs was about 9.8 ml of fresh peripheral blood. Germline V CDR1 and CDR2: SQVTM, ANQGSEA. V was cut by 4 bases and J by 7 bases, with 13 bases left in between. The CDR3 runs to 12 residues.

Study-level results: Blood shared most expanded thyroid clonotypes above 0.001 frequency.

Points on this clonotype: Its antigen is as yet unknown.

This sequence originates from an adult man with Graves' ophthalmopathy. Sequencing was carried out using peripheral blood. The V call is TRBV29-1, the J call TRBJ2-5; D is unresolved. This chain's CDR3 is CSVVAVGGTQYF. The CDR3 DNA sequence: TGCAGCGTTGTTGCGGTTGGTGGGACCCAGTACTTC.